This T cell receptor beta chain came from a study of blood T cell repertoires in COVID-19. Sequenced by immunoSEQ multiplex PCR; TCRdb stores in-frame clones only, minus some. The sample gives 65,000 to 80,000 clones, roughly 89% of which show up once; approximately 5.3% is in the top ten. Looked up from germline, CDR1 is ENHRY and CDR2 is SYGVKD. V was pared by 6 bases and J by 5 bases, with 3 bases of the junction left unmatched. This CDR3 region has 14 residues. This receptor was taken from a human donor in a cohort sampled during active COVID-19. This chain connects TRBV10-3 to TRBJ1-5; TRBD1 matches 11 bases. The sequencing input was peripheral blood. The chain's CDR3 is CAISGQGADQPQHF. In nucleotides, the CDR3 is TGTGCCATCAGCGGACAGGGGGCCGATCAGCCCCAGCATTTT.